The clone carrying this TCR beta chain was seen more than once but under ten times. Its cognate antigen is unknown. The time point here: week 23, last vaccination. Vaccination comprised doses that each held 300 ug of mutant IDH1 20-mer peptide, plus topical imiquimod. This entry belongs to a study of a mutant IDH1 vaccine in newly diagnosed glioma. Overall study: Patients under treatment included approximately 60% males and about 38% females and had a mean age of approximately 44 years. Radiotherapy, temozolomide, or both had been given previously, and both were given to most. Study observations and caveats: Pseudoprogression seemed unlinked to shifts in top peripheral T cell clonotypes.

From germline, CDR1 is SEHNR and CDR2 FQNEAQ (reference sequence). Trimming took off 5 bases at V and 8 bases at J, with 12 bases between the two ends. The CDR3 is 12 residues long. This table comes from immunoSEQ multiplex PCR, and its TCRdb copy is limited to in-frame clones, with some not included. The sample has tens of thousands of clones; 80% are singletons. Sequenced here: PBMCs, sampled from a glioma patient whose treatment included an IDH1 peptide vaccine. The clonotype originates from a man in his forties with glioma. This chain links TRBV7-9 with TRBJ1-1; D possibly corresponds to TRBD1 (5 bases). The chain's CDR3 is CASSKHGDEAFF. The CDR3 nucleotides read TGTGCCAGCAGCAAACACGGGGACGAAGCTTTCTTT. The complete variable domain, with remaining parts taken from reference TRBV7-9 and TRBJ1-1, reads DTGVSQNPRHKITKRGQNVTFRCDPISEHNRLYWYRQTLGQGPEFLTYFQNEAQLEKSRLLSDRFSAERPKGSFSTLEIQRTEQGDSAMYLCASSKHGDEAFFGQGTRLTVV.